The T cell receptor beta chain under discussion was sequenced for a study of T cell responses to AZD1222 COVID-19 vaccine. Study-wide findings and caveats: In the spike-specific TCR repertoire, nearly half reportedly target unmutated variant regions. Mostly white British, mostly female donors; authors suggested clonal diversity may be underestimated. At 160-218 and 743-854, vaccine-associated CD4 TCRs were dominant, and they spanned spike.

Assay: immunoSEQ multiplex PCR; the TCRdb copy retains only in-frame clones and omits some. The sample has 75,000 or so clones; approximately 90% are singletons. As for this clone: Its matching antigen is unknown.

The clonotype originates from an adult who received the AZD1222 COVID-19 vaccine. Sequenced here: peripheral blood, sampled 28 days after the second AZD1222 dose.

Written as DNA, the CDR3 is TGTGCCAGCAGCTTGCCGGGACAGGGGTACGAGCAGTACTTC. It translates to CASSLPGQGYEQYF. This chain connects TRBV11-2 to TRBJ2-7; 10 nucleotides agree with TRBD1. V lost 3 bases and J lost 4; bases outside the gene matches: 3. The CDR3 sequence is 14 residues long. Germline values: CDR1 SGHAT, CDR2 FQNNGV.